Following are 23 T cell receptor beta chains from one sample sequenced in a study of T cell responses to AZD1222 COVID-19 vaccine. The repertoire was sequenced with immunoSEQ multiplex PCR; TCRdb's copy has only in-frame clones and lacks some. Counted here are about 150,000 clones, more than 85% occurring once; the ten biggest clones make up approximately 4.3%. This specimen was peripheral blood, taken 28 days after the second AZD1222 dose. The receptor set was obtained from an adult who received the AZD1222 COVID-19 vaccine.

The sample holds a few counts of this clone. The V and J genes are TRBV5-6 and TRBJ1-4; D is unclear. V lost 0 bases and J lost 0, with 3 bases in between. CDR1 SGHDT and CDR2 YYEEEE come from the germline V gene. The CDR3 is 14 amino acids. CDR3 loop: CASSLDPTNEKLFF. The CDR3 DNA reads TGTGCCAGCAGCTTGGATCCAACTAATGAAAAACTGTTTTTT.

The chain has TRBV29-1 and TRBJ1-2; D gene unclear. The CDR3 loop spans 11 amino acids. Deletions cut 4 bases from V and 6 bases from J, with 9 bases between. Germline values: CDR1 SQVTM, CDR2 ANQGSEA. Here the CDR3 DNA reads TGCAGCGTTGTTAGAGGGAATGGCTACACCTTC. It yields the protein CSVVRGNGYTF.

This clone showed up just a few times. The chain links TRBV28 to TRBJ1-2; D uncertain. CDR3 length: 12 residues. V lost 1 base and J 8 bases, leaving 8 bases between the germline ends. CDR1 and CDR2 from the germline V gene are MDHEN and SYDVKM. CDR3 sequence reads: CASSLLRTGYTF. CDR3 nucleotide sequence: TGTGCCAGCAGTTTATTAAGGACGGGCTACACCTTC.

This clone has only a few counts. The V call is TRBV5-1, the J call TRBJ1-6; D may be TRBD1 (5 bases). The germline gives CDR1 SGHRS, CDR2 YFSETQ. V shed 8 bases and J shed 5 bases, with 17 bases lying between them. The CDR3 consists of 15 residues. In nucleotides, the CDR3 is TGCGCCAGTGCGAATGGACAAAAGAATAATTCACCCCTCCACTTT. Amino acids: CASANGQKNNSPLHF.

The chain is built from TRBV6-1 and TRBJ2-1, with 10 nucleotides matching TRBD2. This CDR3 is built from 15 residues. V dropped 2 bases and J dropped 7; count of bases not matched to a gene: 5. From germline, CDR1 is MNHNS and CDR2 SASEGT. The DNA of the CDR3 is TGTGCCAGCAGTGAAAGGGTAGCGGGAGGAAATGAGCAGTTCTTC. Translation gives CASSERVAGGNEQFF.

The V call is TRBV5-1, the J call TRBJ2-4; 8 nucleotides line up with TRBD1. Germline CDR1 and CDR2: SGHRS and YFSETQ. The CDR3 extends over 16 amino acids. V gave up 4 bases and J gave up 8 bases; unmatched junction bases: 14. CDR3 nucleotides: TGCGCCAGCAGCCCATTAAGAGGACAGGGCGCGGACATTCAGTACTTC. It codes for CASSPLRGQGADIQYF.

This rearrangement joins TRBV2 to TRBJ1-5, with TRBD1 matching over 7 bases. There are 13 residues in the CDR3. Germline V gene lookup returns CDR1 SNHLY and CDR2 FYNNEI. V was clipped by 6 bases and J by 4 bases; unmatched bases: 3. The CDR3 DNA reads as TGTGCCAGCAGCACGACAGGGAATCAGCCCCAGCATTTT. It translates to CASSTTGNQPQHF. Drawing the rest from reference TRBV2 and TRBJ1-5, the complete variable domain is EPEVTQTPSHQVTQMGQEVILRCVPISNHLYFYWYRQILGQKVEFLVSFYNNEISEKSEIFDDQFSVERPDGSNFTLKIRSTKLEDSAMYFCASSTTGNQPQHFGDGTRLSIL.

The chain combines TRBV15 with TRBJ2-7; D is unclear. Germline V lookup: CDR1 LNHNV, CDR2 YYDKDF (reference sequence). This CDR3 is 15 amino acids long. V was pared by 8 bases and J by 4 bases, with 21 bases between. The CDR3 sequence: CATSSLSIGVYEQYF. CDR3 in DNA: TGTGCCACCTCTTCGTTATCTATAGGAGTTTACGAGCAGTACTTC. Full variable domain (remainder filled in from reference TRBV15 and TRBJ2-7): DAMVIQNPRYQVTQFGKPVTLSCSQTLNHNVMYWYQQKSSQAPKLLFHYYDKDFNNEADTPDNFQSRRPNTSFCFLDIRSPGLGDTAMYLCATSSLSIGVYEQYFGPGTRLTVT.

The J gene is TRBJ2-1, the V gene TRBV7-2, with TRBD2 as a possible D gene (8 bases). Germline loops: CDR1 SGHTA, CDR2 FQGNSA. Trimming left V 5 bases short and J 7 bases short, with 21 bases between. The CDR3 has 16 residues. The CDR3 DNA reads TGTGCCAGCAGCCTCGGGGGGGGGACAGCCTGGAATGAGCAGTTCTTC. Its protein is CASSLGGGTAWNEQFF.

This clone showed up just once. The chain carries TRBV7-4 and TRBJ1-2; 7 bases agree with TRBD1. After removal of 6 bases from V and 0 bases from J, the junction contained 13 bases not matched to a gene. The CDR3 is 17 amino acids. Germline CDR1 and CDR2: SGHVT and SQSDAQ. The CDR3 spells CASSYRDSSLTNYGYTF. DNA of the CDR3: TGTGCCAGCAGTTATCGGGACAGCTCCCTTACTAACTATGGCTACACCTTC.

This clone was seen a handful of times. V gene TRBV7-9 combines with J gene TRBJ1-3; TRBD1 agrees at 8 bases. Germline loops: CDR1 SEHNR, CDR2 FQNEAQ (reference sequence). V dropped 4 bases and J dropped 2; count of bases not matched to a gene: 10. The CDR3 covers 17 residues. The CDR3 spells CASSSQIRTGPGNTIYF. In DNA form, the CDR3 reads TGTGCCAGCAGCTCCCAGATTCGGACAGGGCCTGGAAACACCATATATTTT.

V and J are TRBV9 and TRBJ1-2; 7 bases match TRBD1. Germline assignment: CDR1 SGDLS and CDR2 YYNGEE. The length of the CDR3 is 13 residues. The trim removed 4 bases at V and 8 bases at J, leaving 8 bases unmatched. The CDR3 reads CASSPRQGRGYTF. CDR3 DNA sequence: TGTGCCAGCAGCCCCCGACAGGGACGCGGCTACACCTTC.

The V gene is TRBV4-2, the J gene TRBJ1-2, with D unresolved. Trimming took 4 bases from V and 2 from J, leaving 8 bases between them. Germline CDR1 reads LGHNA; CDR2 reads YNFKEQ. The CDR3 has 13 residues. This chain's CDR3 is CASSRGGNYGYTF. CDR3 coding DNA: TGTGCCAGCAGCCGCGGCGGGAACTATGGCTACACCTTC.

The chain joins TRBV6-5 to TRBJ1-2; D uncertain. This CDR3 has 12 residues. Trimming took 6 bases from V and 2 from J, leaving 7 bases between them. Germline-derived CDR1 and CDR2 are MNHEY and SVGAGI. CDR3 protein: CASRAGNYGYTF. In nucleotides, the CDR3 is TGTGCCAGCAGAGCGGGGAACTATGGCTACACCTTC.

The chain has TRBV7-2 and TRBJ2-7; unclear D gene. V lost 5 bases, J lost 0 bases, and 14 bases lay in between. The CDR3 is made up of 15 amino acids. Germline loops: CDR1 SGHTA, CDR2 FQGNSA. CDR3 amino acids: CASSLSSPPSYEQYF. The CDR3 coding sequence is TGTGCCAGCAGCCTTAGCTCTCCACCCTCCTACGAGCAGTACTTC.

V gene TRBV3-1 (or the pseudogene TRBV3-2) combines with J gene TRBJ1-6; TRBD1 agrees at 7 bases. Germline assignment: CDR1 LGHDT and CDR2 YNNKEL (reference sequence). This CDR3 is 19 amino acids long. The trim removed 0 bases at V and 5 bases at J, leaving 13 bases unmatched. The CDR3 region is CASSQEPWRGPHHNSPLHF. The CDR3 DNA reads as TGTGCCAGCAGCCAAGAACCGTGGAGGGGGCCTCATCATAATTCACCCCTCCACTTT.

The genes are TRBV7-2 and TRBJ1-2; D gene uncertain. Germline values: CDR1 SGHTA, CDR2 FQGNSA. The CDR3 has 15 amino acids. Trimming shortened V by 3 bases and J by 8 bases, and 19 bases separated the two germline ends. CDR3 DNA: TGTGCCAGCAGCTTTGGGGTGTCTTCTTCGGGCGGCTACACCTTC. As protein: CASSFGVSSSGGYTF.

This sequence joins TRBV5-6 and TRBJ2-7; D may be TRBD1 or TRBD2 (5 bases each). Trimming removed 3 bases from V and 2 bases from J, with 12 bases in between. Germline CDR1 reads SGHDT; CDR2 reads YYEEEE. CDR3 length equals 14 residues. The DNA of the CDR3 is TGTGCCAGCAGCTCCCGGGACGAGACCTACGAGCAGTACTTC. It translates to CASSSRDETYEQYF.

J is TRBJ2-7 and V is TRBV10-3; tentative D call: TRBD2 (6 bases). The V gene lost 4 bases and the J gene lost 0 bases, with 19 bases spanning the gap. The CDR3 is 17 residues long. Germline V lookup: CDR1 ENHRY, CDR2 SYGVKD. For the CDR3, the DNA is TGTGCCATCAGTGCGGCCGGTTCCTGGGGGGACTCCTACGAGCAGTACTTC. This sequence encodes CAISAAGSWGDSYEQYF.

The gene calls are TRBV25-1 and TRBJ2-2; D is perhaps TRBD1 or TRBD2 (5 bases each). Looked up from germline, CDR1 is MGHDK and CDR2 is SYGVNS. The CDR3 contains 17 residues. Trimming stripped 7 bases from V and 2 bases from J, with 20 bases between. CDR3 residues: CASTRGTGTDNTGELFF. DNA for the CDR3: TGTGCCAGCACCCGTGGAACCGGGACGGATAACACCGGGGAGCTGTTTTTT.

In nucleotides, the CDR3 is TGTGCCAGCAGCGCCCGCGAGCGGGGGGCGCTCACCGGGGAGCTGTTTTTT. It codes for CASSARERGALTGELFF. J is TRBJ2-2 and V is TRBV9; 9 nucleotides line up with TRBD2. Germline CDR1 and CDR2: SGDLS and YYNGEE. The ends lost 3 bases at V and 4 bases at J; junction bases unmatched: 10. CDR3 length: 17 amino acids.

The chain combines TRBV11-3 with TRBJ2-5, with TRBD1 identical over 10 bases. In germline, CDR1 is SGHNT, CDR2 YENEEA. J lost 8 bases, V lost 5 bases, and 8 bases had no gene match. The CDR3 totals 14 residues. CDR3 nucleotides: TGTGCCAGCAGCGCGGGGACAGGGGAGAGAACCCAGTACTTC. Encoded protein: CASSAGTGERTQYF. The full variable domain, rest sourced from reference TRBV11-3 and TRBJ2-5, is EAGVVQSPRYKIIEKKQPVAFWCNPISGHNTLYWYLQNLGQGPELLIRYENEEAVDDSQLPKDRFSAERLKGVDSTLKIQPAELGDSAVYLCASSAGTGERTQYFGPGTRLLVL.

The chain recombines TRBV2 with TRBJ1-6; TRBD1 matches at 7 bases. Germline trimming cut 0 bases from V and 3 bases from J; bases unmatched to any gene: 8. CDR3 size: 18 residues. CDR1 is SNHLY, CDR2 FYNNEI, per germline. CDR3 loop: CASSEASYRTGYNSPLHF. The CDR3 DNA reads TGTGCCAGCAGTGAAGCGTCTTATAGGACAGGCTATAATTCACCCCTCCACTTT.